This record concerns one T cell receptor (beta chain) sequence. Its antigen is not known. These data originate in a study of T cell responses to AZD1222 COVID-19 vaccine. Study in general: Second-dose groups at about 4 or about 12 weeks were pooled. Findings and caveats of the study: Receipt of two AZD1222 doses was followed by a rise in Spike-specific TCR breadth and depth. Seropositive at baseline were only a handful of AZD1222 recipients.

The CDR3 spans 15 residues. Germline loops: CDR1 MNHEY, CDR2 SVGAGI. The V end lost 5 bases, the J end lost 4 bases, and 15 bases lay between the germline ends. Some clones are missing from TCRdb's copy, which holds only in-frame ones; the method was immunoSEQ multiplex PCR. The table has over 130,000 clones, about 93% seen once. The V call is TRBV6-5, the J call TRBJ1-3; D is unresolved. The sample consisted of peripheral blood, taken on day 0 of AZD1222 vaccination. The clonotype comes from an adult in good health. CDR3 region: CASSPGSTRGNTIYF. CDR3 coding DNA: TGTGCCAGCAGTCCCGGCTCGACAAGGGGAAACACCATATATTTT.